The 17 T cell receptor beta chains reported below all come from one sample, sequenced in a study of cytomegalovirus exposure and HLA in healthy donors. The PCR contained 60 Vbeta and 13 Jbeta primers. Clones were sequenced by immunoSEQ multiplex PCR, and TCRdb holds only the in-frame ones, with some missing. The sample lists about 270,000 clones; around two thirds were seen once. The sequencing input was PBMCs. Every receptor here comes from a female donor in good health and CMV-seronegative.

The chain couples TRBV5-4 to TRBJ2-7; 12 bases map to TRBD2. Trimming cost V 4 bases and J 2 bases; bases outside gene matches: 1. This CDR3 region has 14 residues. CDR1 and CDR2 (germline): SGHNT, YYREEE (reference sequence). The CDR3 reads CASSPSGRAYEQYF. DNA for the CDR3: TGTGCCAGCAGCCCTAGCGGGAGGGCCTACGAGCAGTACTTC. Based on the CDR3 plus reference TRBV5-4 and TRBJ2-7, the full variable domain is ETGVTQSPTHLIKTRGQQVTLRCSSQSGHNTVSWYQQALGQGPQFIFQYYREEENGRGNFPPRFSGLQFPNYSSELNVNALELDDSALYLCASSPSGRAYEQYFGPGTRLTVT.

This rearrangement joins TRBV2 to TRBJ1-3, with D tentatively TRBD1 (6 bases). The germline V gene encodes CDR1 SNHLY and CDR2 FYNNEI. Trimming took off 11 bases at V and 2 bases at J, with 13 bases between the two ends. CDR3 length equals 13 residues. As DNA, the CDR3 is TGTGCCGTCTACAGGGTAACTGGAAACACCATATATTTT. It specifies CAVYRVTGNTIYF.

This clone has a handful of counts. Other DNA sequences in this sample translate to the same CDR3. V gene TRBV4-1 combines with J gene TRBJ1-3; D is uncertain. The V gene lost 4 bases and the J gene lost 7 bases, with 11 bases spanning the gap. The CDR3 is 13 residues long. CDR1 and CDR2 from the germline V gene are MGHRA and YSYEKL. The CDR3 bases are TGCGCCAGCAGCCCCGGCGCGGGCAACACCATATATTTT. Protein product: CASSPGAGNTIYF.

In its sample, this clone was seen a few times. The rearrangement uses TRBV27 and TRBJ2-5; the D gene is possibly TRBD2 (6 bases). V was trimmed by 2 bases and J by 5 bases, leaving 12 bases between them. The CDR3 is 14 residues long. Per the germline V gene, CDR1 is MNHEY and CDR2 is SMNVEV (reference sequence). CDR3 sequence (DNA): TGTGCCAGCAGTTTAGTCGGCGGGATCGAGACCCAGTACTTC. It encodes CASSLVGGIETQYF.

This clone occurred a few times. At one boundary the junction diverges from the germline segment, which might be a read error. The CDR3 region has the DNA TGTGCTAGCAGCTTGGGGCAGAGCACAGATACGCAGTATTTT. Translated: CASSLGQSTDTQYF. The chain employs TRBV7-7 and TRBJ2-3, with D possibly TRBD1 on 5 matching bases. The CDR3 has 14 amino acids. The V gene's germline CDR1 is SSHAT and CDR2 FNYEAQ (reference sequence).

The chain carries TRBV9 and TRBJ2-3; 8 bases line up with TRBD1. J was trimmed by 4 bases and V by 2 bases; bases with no gene match: 6. Germline CDR1 and CDR2: SGDLS and YYNGEE. The CDR3 extends over 15 amino acids. CDR3 sequence reads: CASSVQTGAPDTQYF. The CDR3 coding sequence is TGTGCCAGCAGCGTCCAGACAGGGGCCCCAGATACGCAGTATTTT.

This chain uses TRBV7-9 with TRBJ1-4; TRBD1 might be the D (5 bases). CDR3 length: 14 amino acids. Germline CDR1 SEHNR, CDR2 FQNEAQ (reference sequence). The V end lost 8 bases, the J end lost 8 bases, and 18 bases lay between the germline ends. The CDR3: CASGLGGSEEKLFF. Written as DNA, the CDR3 is TGTGCCAGCGGACTTGGGGGGTCGGAAGAAAAACTGTTTTTT.

This chain joins TRBV11-1 and TRBJ2-5; 8 nucleotides align to TRBD2. This CDR3 is built from 14 residues. Per the germline V gene, CDR1 is SGHAT and CDR2 is FQDESV (reference sequence). Trimming removed 3 bases from V and 6 bases from J; junction bases left unmatched: 6. The CDR3, as DNA: TGTGCCAGCAGCTTGTCGGGAGGGCCGCAGACCCAGTACTTC. Translation: CASSLSGGPQTQYF.

The chain recombines TRBV7-9 with TRBJ1-4; no reliable D call. The ends were cut back, 5 bases at V and 1 base at J, with 8 bases in the middle. The CDR3 runs 14 residues. The germline gives CDR1 SEHNR, CDR2 FQNEAQ (reference sequence). The CDR3 coding sequence is TGTGCCAGCAGCCCACGGGGAACTAATGAAAAACTGTTTTTT. Its protein product is CASSPRGTNEKLFF. The full variable domain, completed using reference TRBV7-9 and TRBJ1-4, is DTGVSQNPRHKITKRGQNVTFRCDPISEHNRLYWYRQTLGQGPEFLTYFQNEAQLEKSRLLSDRFSAERPKGSFSTLEIQRTEQGDSAMYLCASSPRGTNEKLFFGSGTQLSVL.

This clone was seen a few times. The V and J genes are TRBV28 and TRBJ2-5; the D gene is possibly TRBD1 (6 bases). The DNA end is more similar to TRBJ2-7, so the J call may be wrong. This CDR3 contains 13 residues. Germline V lookup: CDR1 MDHEN, CDR2 SYDVKM. The CDR3: CASSKGVVYEQYF. In DNA form, the CDR3 reads TGTGCCAGCAGTAAGGGGGTGGTCTACGAGCAGTACTTC.

The chain is built from TRBV11-3 and TRBJ2-7, with no clear D. Trimming removed 5 bases at V and 5 bases at J, with 7 bases between. This CDR3 has 11 amino acids. Per germline, CDR1 SGHNT and CDR2 YENEEA. CDR3 coding DNA: TGTGCCAGCAGCCTCTTTAACGAGCAGTACTTC. It specifies CASSLFNEQYF.

This chain uses TRBV15 with TRBJ1-3; the D gene is possibly TRBD1 (6 bases). Germline V gene lookup returns CDR1 LNHNV and CDR2 YYDKDF (reference sequence). V was shortened by 6 bases and J by 4 bases, with 22 bases between the two germline ends. The CDR3 consists of 17 residues. In nucleotides, the CDR3 is TGTGCCACCAGTACCGTAGATGGGACACCTTCCGGAAACACCATATATTTT. Translated, it gives CATSTVDGTPSGNTIYF.

The chain uses TRBV6-5 and TRBJ2-7; 8 bases line up with TRBD1. V lost 0 bases, J lost 3 bases, and 4 bases stayed unmatched. This CDR3 is built from 15 residues. Germline CDR1 MNHEY, CDR2 SVGAGI. The DNA for the CDR3 is TGTGCCAGCAGTTACTCAACAGGGGGTTTCTACGAGCAGTACTTC. Its protein product is CASSYSTGGFYEQYF.

The chain has TRBV6-1 and TRBJ2-1, with D unresolved. Trimming cost V 6 bases and J 5 bases, with 17 bases left between them. The germline V gene encodes CDR1 MNHNS and CDR2 SASEGT. This CDR3 spans 15 amino acids. The CDR3 bases are TGTGCCAGCAGCCACCCCGGTCTAGGTAACAATGAGCAGTTCTTC. Amino acid sequence: CASSHPGLGNNEQFF.

The J gene is TRBJ2-3, the V gene TRBV5-6; TRBD2 might be the D (6 bases). This CDR3 has 15 residues. V shed 4 bases and J shed 3 bases, with 15 bases lying between them. Germline assignment: CDR1 SGHDT and CDR2 YYEEEE. CDR3 protein: CASSLPGAMTDTQYF. Here the CDR3 DNA reads TGTGCCAGCAGCCTCCCGGGAGCAATGACAGATACGCAGTATTTT.

This clone was seen just once. This chain uses TRBV6-1 with TRBJ2-7, with TRBD1 as a possible D gene (5 bases). CDR3 length: 15 residues. Germline V gene sequence: CDR1 MNHNS, CDR2 SASEGT. The germline V and J ends were trimmed by 4 bases and 7 bases, with 20 bases remaining between them. The CDR3 here is CASSVSRVGPSEQYF. The CDR3 DNA sequence: TGTGCCAGCAGTGTTTCCAGGGTAGGACCCTCGGAGCAGTACTTC.

The rearrangement links TRBV6-5 to TRBJ1-2; 7 bases align to TRBD1. CDR3 length equals 15 residues. Germline V gene lookup returns CDR1 MNHEY and CDR2 SVGAGI. V lost 5 bases and J lost 7; bases outside the gene matches: 13. The CDR3: CASSTTGFNYRGYTF. CDR3 sequence (DNA): TGTGCCAGCAGTACGACAGGGTTCAACTATCGTGGCTACACCTTC.